This entry is about one T cell receptor (beta chain). This entry belongs to a study of blood T cell repertoires in COVID-19. Across the study: COVID-19 samples from acute and convalescent phases originated in the United States, Italy and Spain. Sources were T cells, B-cell-depleted T cells, or PBMCs; the material itself was cDNA or gDNA.

Seattle researchers signed up patients amid active infection and tracked them longitudinally. CDR1 ENHRY and CDR2 SYGVKD come from the germline V gene. The CDR3 has 14 amino acids. The V and J ends lost 6 bases and 8 bases respectively, with 14 bases between them. Per the authors' pipeline: Estimated nucleated cell counts came from reference gene primer amplification. Here immunoSEQ multiplex PCR was the method, and the copy in TCRdb shows in-frame clones only, minus some. The DNA gave D and trimming, while V, J and clone size come from that table. The data show fewer than 70,000 clones, around four fifths seen once.

The V gene is TRBV10-3, the J gene TRBJ1-6; D may be TRBD1 (6 bases). The TCR sequence derives from a man younger than 40 with COVID-19, enrolled during active disease. Sequencing used peripheral blood. The CDR3 DNA sequence: TGTGCCATCAGCCTGGGAGGGGGTGATTCACCCCTCCACTTT. This codes for CAISLGGGDSPLHF.